The rows below give T cell receptor beta chains drawn from one sample of a study of blood T cell repertoires in COVID-19. Assay used: immunoSEQ multiplex PCR; TCRdb lists only in-frame clones, some missing. The sample holds approximately 350,000 clones, approximately 88% seen once. The sequenced sample consisted of peripheral blood. All receptors derive from a man aged 35 to 55 with acute or convalescent COVID-19. Both conserved end residues are part of each CDR3. A D gene is named only where the DNA matches it firmly. A clone size is listed for some rows: how often the clone was seen (once, few, many), or a class if it is expanded.

J gene: TRBJ1-1; clone size: -; V gene: TRBV5-1; D gene: TRBD1; CDR3 DNA: TGCGCCAGCAGCATAACAGGGGAAACTGAAGCTTTCTTT; CDR3 protein: CASSITGETEAFF
J gene: TRBJ1-2; clone size: -; V gene: TRBV24-1; D gene: -; CDR3 DNA: TGTGCCACCAGTGATTTCCCCAGGTCTTATGGCTACACCTTC; CDR3 protein: CATSDFPRSYGYTF
J gene: TRBJ1-6; clone size: -; V gene: TRBV5-1; D gene: -; CDR3 DNA: TGCGCCAGCAGCTTGGGCCAGGGGCGAAATTCACCCCTCCACTTT; CDR3 protein: CASSLGQGRNSPLHF
J gene: TRBJ2-7; clone size: -; V gene: TRBV29-1; D gene: TRBD2; CDR3 DNA: TGCAGCGTTGGAGCTAGCGGGAGGGCCGCGGGCTACGAGCAGTACTTC; CDR3 protein: CSVGASGRAAGYEQYF
J gene: TRBJ1-2; clone size: -; V gene: TRBV4-3; D gene: -; CDR3 DNA: TGCGCCAGCAGCCATAGGACAGTCGCCTATGGCTACACCTTC; CDR3 protein: CASSHRTVAYGYTF
J gene: TRBJ1-5; clone size: -; V gene: TRBV28; D gene: TRBD1; CDR3 DNA: TGTGCCACCAGGACAGGGGCCGTCAATCAGCCCCAGCATTTT; CDR3 protein: CATRTGAVNQPQHF
J gene: TRBJ1-1; clone size: -; V gene: TRBV18; D gene: -; CDR3 DNA: TGTGCCAGCTCACCGGGGCAAGTCATGGGCACTGAAGCTTTCTTT; CDR3 protein: CASSPGQVMGTEAFF
J gene: TRBJ2-7; clone size: -; V gene: TRBV10-3; D gene: TRBD2; CDR3 DNA: TGTGCCATCAGTCCTGGACTAGCCCCCAACGAGCAGTACTTC; CDR3 protein: CAISPGLAPNEQYF
J gene: TRBJ2-1; clone size: many; V gene: TRBV5-4; D gene: -; CDR3 DNA: TGTGCCAGCAGCTTGAGCGGGTCTTCCTACAATGAGCAGTTCTTC; CDR3 protein: CASSLSGSSYNEQFF
J gene: TRBJ2-2; clone size: -; V gene: TRBV11-3; D gene: TRBD1; CDR3 DNA: TGTGCCAGCAGCTTAGGTTGGCAGGGGGCCTCGGCCGGGGAGCTGTTTTTT; CDR3 protein: CASSLGWQGASAGELFF
J gene: TRBJ2-3; clone size: -; V gene: TRBV30; D gene: -; CDR3 DNA: TGTGCCCACGGGGGTAGCACAGATACGCAGTATTTT; CDR3 protein: CAHGGSTDTQYF
J gene: TRBJ1-2; clone size: -; V gene: TRBV18; D gene: -; CDR3 DNA: TGTGCCAGCTCACCCTCCGGGATCGAGAACGGCTACACCTTC; CDR3 protein: CASSPSGIENGYTF
J gene: TRBJ1-2; clone size: few; V gene: TRBV7-9; D gene: TRBD1; CDR3 DNA: TGTGCCAGCAGCCTCGACAGGGGGCGAGGGAGCTATGGCTACACCTTC; CDR3 protein: CASSLDRGRGSYGYTF
J gene: TRBJ1-2; clone size: -; V gene: TRBV30; D gene: -; CDR3 DNA: TGTGCCTGGAGTGTAACCCGGCAGGGAGGGGGCTACACCTTC; CDR3 protein: CAWSVTRQGGGYTF
J gene: TRBJ1-1; clone size: once; V gene: TRBV3-1/TRBV3-2; D gene: -; CDR3 DNA: TGTGCCAGCAGCCCCAGGAAAACGAACACTGAAGCTTTCTTT; CDR3 protein: CASSPRKTNTEAFF
J gene: TRBJ1-5; clone size: -; V gene: TRBV2; D gene: -; CDR3 DNA: TGTGCCAGCAGTGCGGCCAACAGGGCCCAGCCCCAGCATTTT; CDR3 protein: CASSAANRAQPQHF
J gene: TRBJ2-1; clone size: -; V gene: TRBV28; D gene: -; CDR3 DNA: TGTGCCAGCAGGATGGCCTTGGCCGCCAATGAGCAGTTCTTC; CDR3 protein: CASRMALAANEQFF
J gene: TRBJ2-7; clone size: -; V gene: TRBV18; D gene: TRBD1; CDR3 DNA: TGTGCCAGCTCGGACGGACAGGGGGCGGGATACGAGCAGTACTTC; CDR3 protein: CASSDGQGAGYEQYF
J gene: TRBJ1-5; clone size: -; V gene: TRBV6-6; D gene: -; CDR3 DNA: TGTGCCAGCAGTTACACCACAGGAGGCAATCAGCCCCAGCATTTT; CDR3 protein: CASSYTTGGNQPQHF
J gene: TRBJ1-1; clone size: -; V gene: TRBV3-1/TRBV3-2; D gene: TRBD1; CDR3 DNA: TGTGCCAGCAGCCAAGTGTTAGGGGGCTCGGGGGCTTTCTTT; CDR3 protein: CASSQVLGGSGAFF
J gene: TRBJ1-1; clone size: once; V gene: TRBV6-2/TRBV6-3; D gene: TRBD1; CDR3 DNA: TGTGCCAGCAGTTACCGACTCCCGGACAGGAAGAACACTGAAGCTTTCTTT; CDR3 protein: CASSYRLPDRKNTEAFF
J gene: TRBJ2-1; clone size: -; V gene: TRBV15; D gene: TRBD1; CDR3 DNA: TGTGCCACCAGCAGAGTGCTGGGACAGGGGAGTAATGAGCAGTTCTTC; CDR3 protein: CATSRVLGQGSNEQFF
J gene: TRBJ1-2; clone size: -; V gene: TRBV7-9; D gene: TRBD1; CDR3 DNA: TGTGCCAGCAGCTTAGACAGGGGGATCTATGGCTACACCTTC; CDR3 protein: CASSLDRGIYGYTF
J gene: TRBJ1-1; clone size: -; V gene: TRBV9; D gene: TRBD1; CDR3 DNA: TGTGCCAGCAGAGCCCCGACAGGGGGCGCGTCTGAAGCTTTCTTT; CDR3 protein: CASRAPTGGASEAFF
J gene: TRBJ1-1; clone size: -; V gene: TRBV28; D gene: -; CDR3 DNA: TGTGCCAGCAGTTCCATAACTACAGGTCGATGGACTGAAGCTTTCTTT; CDR3 protein: CASSSITTGRWTEAFF
J gene: TRBJ2-2; clone size: -; V gene: TRBV7-6; D gene: -; CDR3 DNA: TGTGCCAGCAGCTTAGCTGCAGGTCGAGCCACCGGGGAGCTGTTTTTT; CDR3 protein: CASSLAAGRATGELFF
J gene: TRBJ2-3; clone size: -; V gene: TRBV4-2; D gene: TRBD2; CDR3 DNA: TGTGCCTCCGGGGGGGAGGGCTTCACAGATACGCAGTATTTT; CDR3 protein: CASGGEGFTDTQYF
J gene: TRBJ2-2; clone size: -; V gene: TRBV7-3; D gene: -; CDR3 DNA: TGTGCCAGCCGAACAAGCCAGGAGAACACCGGGGAGCTGTTTTTT; CDR3 protein: CASRTSQENTGELFF
J gene: TRBJ1-2; clone size: -; V gene: TRBV5-4; D gene: -; CDR3 DNA: TGTGCCAGCAGCTTGCAGGGATCCCTCTACTACACCTTC; CDR3 protein: CASSLQGSLYYTF
J gene: TRBJ2-4; clone size: -; V gene: TRBV6-2/TRBV6-3; D gene: -; CDR3 DNA: TGTGCCAGCAGCCCTCTTTATCTAGCCAAAAACATTCAGTACTTC; CDR3 protein: CASSPLYLAKNIQYF
J gene: TRBJ2-1; clone size: -; V gene: TRBV5-8; D gene: TRBD2; CDR3 DNA: TGTGCCAGCAGCTCCGAGCGGGAGAACCCGGGGGGGGATGAGCAGTTCTTC; CDR3 protein: CASSSERENPGGDEQFF
J gene: TRBJ1-6; clone size: -; V gene: TRBV30; D gene: TRBD1; CDR3 DNA: TGTGCCTGGAGTGTTCCTAGACAGGGACGACCCCTCCACTTT; CDR3 protein: CAWSVPRQGRPLHF
J gene: TRBJ1-6; clone size: -; V gene: TRBV7-2; D gene: -; CDR3 DNA: TGTGCCAGCAGCCAGCACTCGGACAGCTCCTATAATTCACCCCTCCACTTT; CDR3 protein: CASSQHSDSSYNSPLHF
J gene: TRBJ1-5; clone size: -; V gene: TRBV19; D gene: -; CDR3 DNA: TGTGCCAGTAGTAGCCGGGACTACAATCAGCCCCAGCATTTT; CDR3 protein: CASSSRDYNQPQHF
J gene: TRBJ2-7; clone size: -; V gene: TRBV6-5; D gene: TRBD2; CDR3 DNA: TGTGCCAGCAACCCCCCCAGCGGGGGCTCCTACGAGCAGTACTTC; CDR3 protein: CASNPPSGGSYEQYF
J gene: TRBJ2-5; clone size: -; V gene: TRBV27; D gene: -; CDR3 DNA: TGTGCCAGCAGTTTCAGCAGGGCCCAAGAGACCCAGTACTTC; CDR3 protein: CASSFSRAQETQYF
J gene: TRBJ2-1; clone size: -; V gene: TRBV11-3; D gene: -; CDR3 DNA: TGTGCCAGCAGCCCTGGAGTGTCCTACAATGAGCAGTTCTTC; CDR3 protein: CASSPGVSYNEQFF
J gene: TRBJ1-6; clone size: -; V gene: TRBV9; D gene: TRBD1; CDR3 DNA: TGTGCCAGCAACGTATATGGGGACAGGGAGAATAATTCACCCCTCCACTTT; CDR3 protein: CASNVYGDRENNSPLHF
J gene: TRBJ2-2; clone size: -; V gene: TRBV5-1; D gene: TRBD1; CDR3 DNA: TGCGCCAGCAGCTTGAATTTGGACAGGGGGACCGGGGAGCTGTTTTTT; CDR3 protein: CASSLNLDRGTGELFF
J gene: TRBJ1-4; clone size: once; V gene: TRBV9; D gene: TRBD1; CDR3 DNA: TGTGCCAGCAGCCCCAGGGACAGGTTTAATGAAAAACTGTTTTTT; CDR3 protein: CASSPRDRFNEKLFF
J gene: TRBJ2-2; clone size: -; V gene: TRBV7-9; D gene: TRBD2; CDR3 DNA: TGTGCCAGCAGGCATATGACTAGCGGGAGATTTTCCGGGGAGCTGTTTTTT; CDR3 protein: CASRHMTSGRFSGELFF
J gene: TRBJ2-5; clone size: -; V gene: TRBV10-2; D gene: -; CDR3 DNA: TGCGCCAGCCTATCTAGAGAAGAGACCCAGTACTTC; CDR3 protein: CASLSREETQYF
J gene: TRBJ2-1; clone size: many; V gene: TRBV27; D gene: TRBD2; CDR3 DNA: TGTGCCAGCAGTTTATTCCCTAGCGGGCTGGGCCAGAGCTCCTACAATGAGCAGTTCTTC; CDR3 protein: CASSLFPSGLGQSSYNEQFF
J gene: TRBJ1-6; clone size: many; V gene: TRBV7-2; D gene: TRBD1; CDR3 DNA: TGTGCCAGCAGCTTAGGGACAGGGTATGGAAGTTCACCCCTCCACTTT; CDR3 protein: CASSLGTGYGSSPLHF
J gene: TRBJ1-4; clone size: -; V gene: TRBV30; D gene: -; CDR3 DNA: TGTGCCTGGAGTGTAAACCTCGACGGGAGAAAACTGTTTTTT; CDR3 protein: CAWSVNLDGRKLFF
J gene: TRBJ2-3; clone size: -; V gene: TRBV3-1/TRBV3-2; D gene: TRBD2; CDR3 DNA: TGTGCCAGCAGCCAACTCCTAGCGGGAGGCACAGATACGCAGTATTTT; CDR3 protein: CASSQLLAGGTDTQYF
J gene: TRBJ1-2; clone size: -; V gene: TRBV12-3/TRBV12-4; D gene: TRBD1; CDR3 DNA: TGTGCCAGCAGCCGGGACAGTATAGGCTACACCTTC; CDR3 protein: CASSRDSIGYTF
J gene: TRBJ1-2; clone size: -; V gene: TRBV29-1; D gene: -; CDR3 DNA: TGCAGCGTTGATGCAGGGGCGAGGAACTATGGCTACACCTTC; CDR3 protein: CSVDAGARNYGYTF
J gene: TRBJ2-2; clone size: -; V gene: TRBV7-3; D gene: -; CDR3 DNA: TGTGCCAGCAGCTTAACGTCGGACAGCAGGGTCGGGGAGCTGTTTTTT; CDR3 protein: CASSLTSDSRVGELFF
J gene: TRBJ1-1; clone size: -; V gene: TRBV6-6; D gene: -; CDR3 DNA: TGTGCCAGCAGGCTGGGGGCCCCGAACACTGAAGCTTTCTTT; CDR3 protein: CASRLGAPNTEAFF
J gene: TRBJ1-4; clone size: -; V gene: TRBV19; D gene: TRBD1; CDR3 DNA: TGTGCCAGTAGGAAGACAGGGGTGACTAATGAAAAACTGTTTTTT; CDR3 protein: CASRKTGVTNEKLFF
J gene: TRBJ2-5; clone size: -; V gene: TRBV4-1; D gene: TRBD1; CDR3 DNA: TGCGCCAGCAGCCAAGTTTCAGGGGGAATAGAGACCCAGTACTTC; CDR3 protein: CASSQVSGGIETQYF
J gene: TRBJ1-2; clone size: -; V gene: TRBV30; D gene: -; CDR3 DNA: TGTGCCTGGAGTGTTGGCAGGGTGATTGGCTACACCTTC; CDR3 protein: CAWSVGRVIGYTF
J gene: TRBJ1-4; clone size: -; V gene: TRBV27; D gene: TRBD1; CDR3 DNA: TGTGCCAGCAGTTTATCTTACAGGGGACAAGAAGCAACTAATGAAAAACTGTTTTTT; CDR3 protein: CASSLSYRGQEATNEKLFF
J gene: TRBJ1-1; clone size: -; V gene: TRBV18; D gene: -; CDR3 DNA: TGTGCCAGCTCACCTCGAGGACGGGATAACACTGAAGCTTTCTTT; CDR3 protein: CASSPRGRDNTEAFF
J gene: TRBJ1-5; clone size: -; V gene: TRBV30; D gene: TRBD1; CDR3 DNA: TGTGCCTGGAGCCGACAGGGGGATCGCAATCAGCCCCAGCATTTT; CDR3 protein: CAWSRQGDRNQPQHF